This T cell receptor beta chain was profiled in a study of technical replicates of blood from several donors. Data came from immunoSEQ multiplex PCR; TCRdb stores just in-frame clones and leaves some out. The table shows 90,000 to 100,000 clones, with roughly 95% occurring only once. This TCR came from a human donor in good health. Sequenced sample: T cells isolated from PBMCs.

The CDR3 loop is CASSGGTGFYQPQHF. CDR3 in DNA: TGTGCCAGCAGTGGGGGGACAGGCTTTTATCAGCCCCAGCATTTT. The chain uses TRBV6-1 and TRBJ1-5; 8 positions match TRBD1. Germline values: CDR1 MNHNS, CDR2 SASEGT. The CDR3 length is 15 residues. V lost 4 bases and J lost 5; bases outside the gene matches: 7.